The 31 T cell receptor beta chains in this list originate from one sample, sequenced in a study of T cell responses to AZD1222 COVID-19 vaccine. The table came from immunoSEQ multiplex PCR; TCRdb's copy has only in-frame clones and leaves some out. Here the sample spans 180,000 or so clones, roughly nine tenths being singletons. The source was peripheral blood, collected 28 days after the second AZD1222 dose. These receptors originate from an adult who received the AZD1222 COVID-19 vaccine.

This chain links TRBV7-9 with TRBJ1-5; weak D call: TRBD1 (5 bases). The CDR3 is made up of 13 amino acids. CDR1 is SEHNR, CDR2 FQNEAQ, per germline (reference sequence). Trimming cost V 2 bases and J 6 bases, with 8 bases left between them. The CDR3 spells CASSLTGGQPQHF. DNA of the CDR3: TGTGCCAGCAGCTTAACAGGAGGTCAGCCCCAGCATTTT. Based on the CDR3 plus reference TRBV7-9 and TRBJ1-5, the full variable domain is DTGVSQNPRHKITKRGQNVTFRCDPISEHNRLYWYRQTLGQGPEFLTYFQNEAQLEKSRLLSDRFSAERPKGSFSTLEIQRTEQGDSAMYLCASSLTGGQPQHFGDGTRLSIL.

V usage is TRBV4-3 and J usage is TRBJ1-4, with unresolved D. Trimming left V 0 bases short and J 0 bases short, with 8 bases between. The CDR3 totals 16 residues. Germline lookup yields CDR1 LGHNA and CDR2 YSLEER. CDR3 protein: CASSQDVPATNEKLFF. DNA for the CDR3: TGCGCCAGCAGCCAAGATGTACCGGCAACTAATGAAAAACTGTTTTTT.

The chain recombines TRBV27 with TRBJ1-1; D is possibly TRBD1 (5 bases). Germline V lookup: CDR1 MNHEY, CDR2 SMNVEV (reference sequence). The V gene lost 6 bases and the J gene lost 5 bases, with 16 bases spanning the gap. This CDR3 comprises 14 residues. The CDR3 DNA is TGTGCCAGCAGGGGGTGGGGGGGTCGGACTGAAGCTTTCTTT. It codes for CASRGWGGRTEAFF.

The chain recombines TRBV15 with TRBJ1-5; the match to TRBD1 covers 9 bases. The CDR3 is 14 residues long. Per germline, CDR1 LNHNV and CDR2 YYDKDF (reference sequence). V lost 2 bases, J lost 9 bases, and 5 bases stayed unmatched. The CDR3: CATSRSGQGTPQHF. In DNA, the CDR3 is TGTGCCACCAGCAGATCCGGACAGGGGACGCCCCAGCATTTT.

The chain recombines TRBV7-9 with TRBJ2-7, with D perhaps TRBD1 or TRBD2 (5 bases each). This CDR3 contains 13 residues. Per the germline V gene, CDR1 is SEHNR and CDR2 is FQNEAQ (reference sequence). V gave up 3 bases and J gave up 6 bases, with 12 bases separating them. The CDR3 coding sequence is TGTGCCAGCAGCTTGGGCAGGGCGGGCGAGCAGTACTTC. It translates to CASSLGRAGEQYF.

This chain uses TRBV7-8 with TRBJ1-1; D not resolved. Trimming pared 0 bases from V and 3 bases from J, leaving 11 bases between. This CDR3 spans 15 amino acids. CDR1 is SGHVS and CDR2 is FQNEAQ in the germline V gene. DNA of the CDR3: TGTGCCAGCAGCTTAGCTGGTGGAACAGACACTGAAGCTTTCTTT. This codes for CASSLAGGTDTEAFF.

This clone was picked up one time. The V gene is TRBV6-2 or TRBV6-3, the J gene TRBJ1-5; D possibly corresponds to TRBD1 (6 bases). The CDR3 length is 14 residues. Trimming shortened V by 5 bases and J by 7 bases, and 15 bases separated the two germline ends. Germline-derived CDR1 and CDR2 are MNHEY and SVGEGT. The CDR3 DNA follows: TGTGCCAGCAGTCTAAGGGGGGGGTGGCAGCCCCAGCATTTT. Its protein product is CASSLRGGWQPQHF.

This sequence joins TRBV7-9 and TRBJ1-4; D remains ambiguous. Per the germline V gene, CDR1 is SEHNR and CDR2 is FQNEAQ (reference sequence). The V end lost 1 base, the J end lost 5 bases, and 11 bases lay between the germline ends. The CDR3 spans 15 residues. CDR3 amino acids: CASSLGDTPNEKLFF. CDR3 sequence (DNA): TGTGCCAGCAGCTTAGGAGATACCCCCAATGAAAAACTGTTTTTT.

This clone has only a few counts. This sequence joins TRBV5-8 and TRBJ1-1; the match to TRBD1 covers 7 bases. With 0 bases clipped from V and 9 bases from J, the junction kept 11 bases outside the gene matches. CDR1 is SGHTS and CDR2 is YDEGEE in the germline V gene. The CDR3 is 15 residues long. The CDR3 DNA reads as TGTGCCAGCAGCTTGGTTTCCGTTGGGGACAGTAAAGCTTTCTTT. This translates into CASSLVSVGDSKAFF.

This clone occurred once. The chain joins TRBV3-1 (or the pseudogene TRBV3-2) to TRBJ2-1; D is possibly TRBD2 (6 bases). Germline CDR1 and CDR2: LGHDT and YNNKEL (reference sequence). This CDR3 has 16 amino acids. Trimming cost V 4 bases and J 6 bases, with 19 bases left between them. Written as DNA, the CDR3 is TGTGCCAGCAGCCCCTCTACGACGGGAGCCCCCAATGAGCAGTTCTTC. Translated: CASSPSTTGAPNEQFF.

This sequence joins TRBV19 and TRBJ1-2; no definite D call. The CDR3 has 14 residues. Germline loops: CDR1 LNHDA, CDR2 SQIVND (reference sequence). V was clipped by 7 bases and J by 8 bases, with 20 bases between them. CDR3 bases: TGTGCCAGTACCCAGAGGCCGTTTCGGAACGGCTACACCTTC. It is translated as CASTQRPFRNGYTF.

The J gene is TRBJ2-2, the V gene TRBV7-9; D possibly matches TRBD1 or TRBD2 (5 bases each). The CDR3 spans 18 residues. Per germline, CDR1 SEHNR and CDR2 FQNEAQ (reference sequence). Trimming cost V 5 bases and J 2 bases, with 21 bases left between them. CDR3 DNA: TGTGCCAGCAGCCCCGGGACCGTTGGACGGCAAAACACCGGGGAGCTGTTTTTT. Translated: CASSPGTVGRQNTGELFF.

The chain uses TRBV6-4 and TRBJ2-1, with D possibly matching TRBD2 (5 bases). V was clipped by 5 bases and J by 7 bases, with 12 bases between them. CDR1 and CDR2 (germline): MRHNA, SNTAGT. The CDR3 length is 13 residues. CDR3 sequence: CASSLGGRNEQFF. CDR3 sequence (DNA): TGTGCCAGCAGTCTAGGAGGCCGTAATGAGCAGTTCTTC.

The chain couples TRBV27 to TRBJ2-3; D is tentatively TRBD1 or TRBD2 (6 bases each). The CDR3 spans 14 residues. V lost 6 bases and J 5 bases, leaving 15 bases between the germline ends. The germline V gene has CDR1 MNHEY and CDR2 SMNVEV (reference sequence). The CDR3 nucleotides are TGTGCCAGCAGCCGTGGGGGGCAAAAAGATACGCAGTATTTT. It translates to CASSRGGQKDTQYF.

This chain uses TRBV7-9 with TRBJ2-7; TRBD2 matches 9 bases. Germline values: CDR1 SEHNR, CDR2 FQNEAQ (reference sequence). V lost 7 bases and J lost 5; bases outside the gene matches: 9. The CDR3 extends over 14 amino acids. The CDR3 loop is CASTPVAGAHEQYF. CDR3 bases: TGTGCCAGCACCCCAGTAGCGGGGGCTCACGAGCAGTACTTC.

This chain links TRBV19 with TRBJ1-5, with 9 bases matching TRBD1. The length of the CDR3 is 18 residues. Per the germline V gene, CDR1 is LNHDA and CDR2 is SQIVND (reference sequence). Trimming removed 7 bases from V and 2 bases from J; junction bases left unmatched: 15. The CDR3 loop is CASTVTGTGRNRNQPQHF. CDR3 sequence (DNA): TGTGCCAGTACCGTAACCGGGACAGGGAGGAATCGCAATCAGCCCCAGCATTTT.

This chain uses TRBV29-1 with TRBJ1-2, with 10 nucleotides matching TRBD1. The CDR3 runs to 11 residues. Germline values: CDR1 SQVTM, CDR2 ANQGSEA. V was pared by 8 bases and J by 14 bases, with 11 bases of the junction left unmatched. The CDR3 reads CSPGTGEAGTF. Here the CDR3 DNA reads TGCAGCCCGGGGACAGGGGAGGCTGGGACCTTC.

J is TRBJ2-1 and V is TRBV24-1; the D is unclear. The V end was cut by 9 bases, the J end by 6 bases, with 14 bases between. The CDR3 totals 13 residues. Germline CDR1 and CDR2: KGHDR and SFDVKD. The DNA of the CDR3 is TGTGCCACCCAATCGACGGTGGGCAATGAGCAGTTCTTC. The encoded protein is CATQSTVGNEQFF.

V is TRBV6-4 and J is TRBJ2-3, with D possibly being TRBD1 (6 bases). The CDR3 is 14 amino acids. Germline V gives CDR1 MRHNA, CDR2 SNTAGT. Trimming removed 3 bases from V and 4 bases from J, with 11 bases in between. The chain's CDR3 is CASSDGGGSDTQYF. In nucleotides, the CDR3 is TGTGCCAGCAGTGATGGTGGGGGCTCAGATACGCAGTATTTT.

The gene calls are TRBV15 and TRBJ2-7; tentatively, D is TRBD1 or TRBD2 (5 bases each). The germline V and J ends were trimmed by 0 bases and 5 bases, with 14 bases remaining between them. Germline assignment: CDR1 LNHNV and CDR2 YYDKDF (reference sequence). The CDR3 covers 15 residues. CDR3 bases: TGTGCCACCAGCAGAGATGCCCCAGGGACCCACGAGCAGTACTTC. Residues: CATSRDAPGTHEQYF.

The CDR3 nucleotides are TGTGCCAGTAGGACCCGGTACACCGGGGAGCTGTTTTTT. It is translated as CASRTRYTGELFF. This chain links TRBV19 with TRBJ2-2; D unresolved. Trimming left V 6 bases short and J 3 bases short, with 8 bases between. Germline assignment: CDR1 LNHDA and CDR2 SQIVND (reference sequence). CDR3 length: 13 amino acids.

Points on this clone: Relative to the germline gene, one junction end is altered; a read error may explain this. The chain has TRBV24-1 and TRBJ2-2; 13 bases match TRBD2. The V gene's germline CDR1 is KGHDR and CDR2 SFDVKD. The CDR3 length is 16 residues. Written as DNA, the CDR3 is TGTGCCACCAGTGACAGGGGACTAGCGGGAACCGTGGAGCTGTTTTTT. Its protein is CATSDRGLAGTVELFF.

The CDR3 loop reads CASSGTSYNEQFF. DNA for the CDR3: TGTGCCAGCTCAGGGACTAGCTACAATGAGCAGTTCTTC. The rearrangement joins TRBV18 to TRBJ2-1, with TRBD2 matching over 8 bases. Germline assignment: CDR1 KGHSH and CDR2 LQKENI. This CDR3 is 13 amino acids long. J was trimmed by 3 bases and V by 5 bases; bases with no gene match: 0.

V usage is TRBV4-1 and J usage is TRBJ2-2; unclear D gene. This CDR3 spans 13 amino acids. V lost 4 bases, J lost 7 bases, and 10 bases lay in between. CDR1 is MGHRA, CDR2 YSYEKL, per germline. In nucleotides, the CDR3 is TGCGCCAGCAGCCCCAGGAGTGGCGGGGAGCTGTTTTTT. Amino acid sequence: CASSPRSGGELFF.

The J gene is TRBJ2-3, the V gene TRBV18; TRBD2 is a possible D gene (6 bases). The length of the CDR3 is 16 residues. Per germline, CDR1 KGHSH and CDR2 LQKENI. V lost 3 bases and J lost 3, with 16 bases in between. In DNA form, the CDR3 reads TGTGCCAGCTCACCCGCCGGGGCGGGGTTAACAGATACGCAGTATTTT. Translation gives CASSPAGAGLTDTQYF.

The V call is TRBV5-1, the J call TRBJ2-5; the D is unclear. Trimming pared 4 bases from V and 4 bases from J, leaving 14 bases between. The germline V gene has CDR1 SGHRS and CDR2 YFSETQ. The CDR3 consists of 14 residues. The CDR3 DNA sequence: TGCGCCAGCAGCGCGTGGGCTGGGGTAGAGACCCAGTACTTC. This gives the protein CASSAWAGVETQYF.

This chain connects TRBV4-1 to TRBJ1-2; perhaps TRBD1 as D (6 bases). V lost 2 bases to trimming and J lost 2 bases, with 9 bases between them. There are 14 residues in the CDR3. The germline gives CDR1 MGHRA, CDR2 YSYEKL. The CDR3 region is CASSQLGQNYGYTF. DNA for the CDR3: TGCGCCAGCAGCCAACTGGGACAAAACTATGGCTACACCTTC.

The chain is built from TRBV30 and TRBJ1-5; D perhaps matches TRBD1 (6 bases). V lost 3 bases, J lost 0 bases, and 15 bases lay in between. The CDR3 covers 16 residues. Germline lookup yields CDR1 GTSNPN and CDR2 SVGIG (reference sequence). The CDR3 DNA reads TGTGCCTGGAGCCCGTACGGACAGTTTAGCAATCAGCCCCAGCATTTT. Translating gives CAWSPYGQFSNQPQHF.

The CDR3 sequence: CASSLTGHPYEQYF. As DNA, the CDR3 is TGTGCCAGCAGTTTAACGGGACATCCCTACGAGCAGTACTTC. The gene calls are TRBV27 and TRBJ2-7; weak D call: TRBD1 (6 bases). V lost 2 bases, J lost 2 bases, and 10 bases lay in between. The CDR3 contains 14 residues. Germline CDR1 is MNHEY and CDR2 is SMNVEV (reference sequence).

V usage is TRBV3-1 (or the pseudogene TRBV3-2) and J usage is TRBJ2-1, with D possibly being TRBD2 (5 bases). Trimming took 4 bases from V and 2 from J, leaving 12 bases between them. Germline V gene data show CDR1 as LGHDT and CDR2 as YNNKEL (reference sequence). The CDR3 covers 15 residues. For the CDR3, the DNA is TGTGCCAGCAGCCCCACTTACGGGGCCTACAATGAGCAGTTCTTC. Its protein is CASSPTYGAYNEQFF.

J is TRBJ2-3 and V is TRBV27, with D tentatively TRBD1 or TRBD2 (5 bases each). Trimming cost V 5 bases and J 2 bases, with 14 bases left between them. Germline CDR1 MNHEY, CDR2 SMNVEV (reference sequence). The CDR3 has 15 amino acids. The CDR3 region has the DNA TGTGCCAGCAGTCCCCCCCCGGGGCTCACAGATACGCAGTATTTT. Translated, it gives CASSPPPGLTDTQYF.